This T cell receptor (beta chain) came from a study of blood T cell repertoires in COVID-19. Study-wide background: Samples came from the United States, Italy and Spain, spanning acute and convalescent COVID-19. The analysed material was cDNA or gDNA that came from T cells, B-cell-depleted T cells, or PBMCs.

CDR1 is MNHNS and CDR2 is SASEGT in the germline V gene. This CDR3 spans 15 amino acids. The ends were cut back, 2 bases at V and 5 bases at J, with 15 bases in the middle. Original data processing: The authors estimated nucleated cell counts from reference gene primer amplification. TCRdb's table, derived via immunoSEQ multiplex PCR, lists solely in-frame clones and lacks some. D and trimming were read from the DNA, whereas the V and J calls and clone size are those reported in that table. The profile shows some 210,000 clones, around 83% of them singletons. The TCR sequence derives from a man aged 50 to 59 with active or convalescent COVID-19. The chain recombines TRBV6-1 with TRBJ1-2, with a possible D match to TRBD1 (6 bases). Specimen: peripheral blood. The CDR3 nucleotides are TGTGCCAGCAGTGAACCCCACAGGGCCATATATGGCTACACCTTC. Encoded protein: CASSEPHRAIYGYTF.